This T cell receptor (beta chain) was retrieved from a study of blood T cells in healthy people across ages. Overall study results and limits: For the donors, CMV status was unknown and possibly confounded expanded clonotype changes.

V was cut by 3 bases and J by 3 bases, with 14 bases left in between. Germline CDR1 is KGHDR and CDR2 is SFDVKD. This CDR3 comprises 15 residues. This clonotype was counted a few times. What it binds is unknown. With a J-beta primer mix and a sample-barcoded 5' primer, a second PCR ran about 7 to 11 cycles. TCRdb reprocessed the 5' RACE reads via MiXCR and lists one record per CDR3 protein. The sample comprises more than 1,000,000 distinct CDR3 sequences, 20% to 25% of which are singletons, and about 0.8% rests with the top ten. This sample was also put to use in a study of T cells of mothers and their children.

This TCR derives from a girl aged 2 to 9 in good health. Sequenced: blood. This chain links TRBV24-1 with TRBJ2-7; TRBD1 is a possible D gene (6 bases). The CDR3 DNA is TGTGCCACCAGTGATCGCCGGGACACCTTCTACGAGCAGTACTTC. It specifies CATSDRRDTFYEQYF.